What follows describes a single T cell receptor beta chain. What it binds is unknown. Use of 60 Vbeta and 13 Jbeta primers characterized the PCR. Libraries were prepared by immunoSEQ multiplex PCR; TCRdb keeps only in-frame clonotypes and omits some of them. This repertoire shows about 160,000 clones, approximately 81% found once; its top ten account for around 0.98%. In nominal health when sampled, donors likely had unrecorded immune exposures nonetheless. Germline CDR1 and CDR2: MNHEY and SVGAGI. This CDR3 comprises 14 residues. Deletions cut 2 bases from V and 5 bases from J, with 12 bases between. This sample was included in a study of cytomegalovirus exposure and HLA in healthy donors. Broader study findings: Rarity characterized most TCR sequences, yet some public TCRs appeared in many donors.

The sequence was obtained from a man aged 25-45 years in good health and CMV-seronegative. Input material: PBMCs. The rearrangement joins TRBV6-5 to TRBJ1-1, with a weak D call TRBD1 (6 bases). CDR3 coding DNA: TGTGCCAGCAGTTACCGGCTTCAGGGGACTGAAGCTTTCTTT. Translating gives CASSYRLQGTEAFF.